These T cell receptor beta chains were read from a single sample in a study of vaccination and CD4 T cells after COVID-19. In TCRdb, the PCR reads were re-called with MiXCR into one record per CDR3 protein. The sample has 9,500 to 15,000 distinct CDR3 sequences; roughly 60% are singletons. No cognate antigen is known for these TCRs. Sequencing was performed on CD4+ T cells from blood, cultured in vitro, taken before SARS-CoV-2 vaccination. The receptors were gathered from a human donor who had recovered from COVID-19. Each CDR3 is given with its conserved first and last residue. D genes are given only for firm matches. Clone size, where shown, is once, few, many, or a class for clones that have expanded.

j_call,d_call,clone_size,v_call,cdr3_aa,cdr3_nt
TRBJ1-5,.,.,TRBV27,CASSPRAFSNQPQHF,TGTGCCAGCTCACCGAGGGCCTTTAGCAATCAGCCCCAGCATTTT
TRBJ2-2,.,.,TRBV4-3,CASSQESGANTGELFF,TGCGCCAGCAGCCAAGAAAGCGGAGCGAACACCGGGGAGCTGTTTTTT
TRBJ1-5,.,.,TRBV19,CASSIGGLDQPQHF,TGTGCCAGTAGTATAGGTGGGCTCGACCAGCCCCAGCATTTT
TRBJ2-5,TRBD2,.,TRBV6-1,CASRRLAGNQETQYF,TGTGCCAGCAGACGACTAGCGGGGAACCAAGAGACCCAGTACTTC
TRBJ2-5,TRBD2,.,TRBV20-1,CSAIVGGAETQYF,TGCAGTGCTATAGTCGGGGGGGCGGAGACCCAGTACTTC
TRBJ1-1,.,medium-sized,TRBV19,CASSPANPGGTEAFF,TGTGCCAGTAGTCCCGCGAATCCGGGGGGCACTGAAGCTTTCTTT
TRBJ1-6,TRBD1,.,TRBV9,CASSVGDRGRGSPLHF,TGTGCCAGCAGCGTCGGGGACAGAGGAAGAGGATCACCCCTCCACTTT
TRBJ1-6,TRBD1,.,TRBV6-1,CASSPKQGANSPLHF,TGTGCCAGCAGTCCTAAACAGGGGGCAAATTCACCCCTCCACTTT
TRBJ1-2,.,once,TRBV25-1,CASSVSGSNGGYTF,TGTGCCAGCAGTGTAAGTGGATCTAACGGGGGCTACACCTTC
TRBJ2-2,TRBD1,.,TRBV20-1,CSARKGQGLSTGELFF,TGCAGTGCTAGAAAAGGACAGGGACTCTCCACCGGGGAGCTGTTTTTT
TRBJ1-1,.,.,TRBV7-2,CASSLGWDLNTEAFF,TGTGCCAGCAGCTTAGGGTGGGATCTGAACACTGAAGCTTTCTTT
TRBJ2-6,.,few,TRBV7-2,CASSFSPDSGANVLTF,TGTGCCAGCAGCTTCTCACCAGACTCTGGGGCCAACGTCCTGACTTTC
TRBJ2-1,.,.,TRBV20-1,CSARIWGQYNEQFF,TGCAGTGCTAGAATCTGGGGGCAATACAATGAGCAGTTCTTC
TRBJ2-3,TRBD2,.,TRBV7-8,CASSSGLAGGFTDTQYF,TGTGCCAGCAGCTCCGGACTAGCGGGGGGGTTCACAGATACGCAGTATTTT
TRBJ1-1,.,.,TRBV5-6,CASSKPPGEAFF,TGTGCCAGCAGCAAGCCACCGGGTGAAGCTTTCTTT
TRBJ2-5,.,few,TRBV20-1,CSAMGGKETQYF,TGCAGTGCTATGGGGGGCAAAGAGACCCAGTACTTC
TRBJ2-1,.,.,TRBV20-1,CSATRLAASYNEQFF,TGCAGTGCTACCCGCTTGGCAGCCTCTTACAATGAGCAGTTCTTC
TRBJ1-5,.,few,TRBV27,CASSSSSRVDQPQHF,TGTGCCAGCAGTTCGTCCTCCAGGGTGGATCAGCCCCAGCATTTT
TRBJ2-7,.,.,TRBV6-2/TRBV6-3,CANSPFQGYEQYF,TGTGCCAACAGTCCTTTCCAGGGCTACGAGCAGTACTTC
TRBJ1-2,TRBD1,.,TRBV4-1,CASSQVDRESRGYTF,TGCGCCAGCAGCCAAGTTGACAGGGAGAGTCGTGGCTACACCTTC
TRBJ1-5,TRBD1,.,TRBV27,CASARDRVFQPQHF,TGTGCCAGCGCCCGGGACAGGGTTTTTCAGCCCCAGCATTTT
TRBJ1-1,.,.,TRBV7-9,CASSSLGGMNTEAFF,TGTGCCAGCAGCTCCCTGGGAGGTATGAACACTGAAGCTTTCTTT
TRBJ1-1,.,few,TRBV6-1,CASRRQVGNTEAFF,TGTGCCAGCAGACGACAGGTTGGGAACACTGAAGCTTTCTTT
TRBJ2-7,.,.,TRBV5-6,CASRPGRYEQYF,TGTGCCAGCAGACCCGGGCGATACGAGCAGTACTTC
TRBJ2-3,.,.,TRBV2,CASRRLLDTQYF,TGTGCCAGCAGGAGGCTGTTAGATACGCAGTATTTT
TRBJ1-5,TRBD1,.,TRBV6-1,CASYGTGSNQPQHF,TGTGCCAGCTACGGGACAGGGAGCAATCAGCCCCAGCATTTT
TRBJ2-7,.,.,TRBV10-1,CAEERGPYEQYF,TGCGCAGAAGAGAGGGGCCCCTACGAGCAGTACTTC
TRBJ1-6,TRBD1,few,TRBV20-1,CSARGQGNNSPLHF,TGCAGTGCTAGAGGACAGGGGAATAATTCACCCCTCCACTTT
TRBJ2-5,.,.,TRBV27,CASSFGRLETQYF,TGTGCCAGCAGTTTCGGACGCCTGGAGACCCAGTACTTC
TRBJ2-1,.,.,TRBV27,CASSAGSGSYNEQFF,TGTGCCAGCAGTGCCGGGTCTGGATCCTACAATGAGCAGTTCTTC
TRBJ2-1,.,.,TRBV21-1,CASRSRTGGASYNEQFF,TGTGCCAGCAGATCCAGGACAGGGGGCGCGTCCTACAATGAGCAGTTCTTC
TRBJ1-2,.,few,TRBV6-1,CAIEPLTGSQGYGYTF,TGTGCCATCGAGCCCCTCACAGGGTCCCAAGGCTATGGCTACACCTTC
TRBJ2-2,.,.,TRBV20-1,CSARDGGNTGELFF,TGCAGTGCTAGAGATGGCGGGAACACCGGGGAGCTGTTTTTT
TRBJ2-7,TRBD1,few,TRBV20-1,CSAVPTPGQGGSEQYF,TGCAGTGCGGTTCCTACTCCTGGACAGGGGGGTAGCGAGCAGTACTTC
TRBJ1-1,TRBD1,few,TRBV7-3,CASSLQGDTEAFF,TGTGCCAGCAGCCTACAGGGGGACACTGAAGCTTTCTTT
TRBJ1-1,TRBD1,.,TRBV7-9,CASSPGTAWTTEAFF,TGTGCCAGCAGCCCCGGGACAGCTTGGACCACTGAAGCTTTCTTT
TRBJ1-1,.,.,TRBV5-4,CASSLEAGRNTEAFF,TGTGCCAGCAGCTTGGAGGCAGGGAGGAACACTGAAGCTTTCTTT
TRBJ2-6,TRBD1,.,TRBV6-1,CASCGRQGDFSGANVLTF,TGTGCCAGCTGTGGCCGACAGGGGGATTTCTCGGGGGCCAACGTCCTGACTTTC
TRBJ1-1,.,few,TRBV7-9,CASSPTRYTEAFF,TGTGCCAGCAGCCCCACGCGGTACACTGAAGCTTTCTTT
TRBJ2-5,.,few,TRBV11-2,CASSLERPETQYF,TGTGCCAGCAGCTTAGAGCGGCCGGAGACCCAGTACTTC
TRBJ2-2,.,.,TRBV11-3,CASSFSPGELFF,TGTGCCAGCAGCTTCTCACCCGGGGAGCTGTTTTTT
TRBJ1-6,.,.,TRBV4-3,CASSQGAGIIGSPLHF,TGCGCCAGCAGCCAAGGAGCGGGCATTATTGGGTCACCCCTCCACTTT
TRBJ1-5,.,.,TRBV7-6,CASSLAENQPQHF,TGTGCCAGCAGCTTAGCGGAGAATCAGCCCCAGCATTTT
TRBJ1-5,.,few,TRBV6-1,CASSEEGRIQPQHF,TGTGCCAGCAGTGAAGAGGGTAGGATCCAGCCCCAGCATTTT
TRBJ1-1,.,.,TRBV7-9,CASTDLANTEAFF,TGTGCCAGCACGGATTTAGCGAACACTGAAGCTTTCTTT
TRBJ2-6,.,.,TRBV20-1,CSARVGSGANVLTF,TGCAGTGCTAGAGTTGGATCTGGGGCCAACGTCCTGACTTTC
TRBJ1-2,TRBD1,.,TRBV6-5,CASSSLDRGNYGYTF,TGTGCCAGCAGTTCTCTAGACAGGGGCAACTATGGCTACACCTTC
TRBJ1-1,.,.,TRBV6-2/TRBV6-3,CASRRTGIEQYFGPGAGSTEAFF,.
TRBJ1-1,.,.,TRBV7-2,CASSFNGNTEAFF,TGTGCCAGCAGCTTCAACGGGAACACTGAAGCTTTCTTT
TRBJ1-2,.,few,TRBV20-1,CSARDLTGSDGYTF,TGCAGTGCTAGAGATCTAACAGGAAGTGATGGCTACACCTTC
TRBJ2-5,.,.,TRBV15,CATSSAPGTWKTQYF,TGTGCCACCAGCAGCGCCCCGGGGACCTGGAAGACCCAGTACTTC
TRBJ1-1,TRBD1,.,TRBV7-8,CASSSHQRTGNTEAFF,TGTGCCAGCAGCTCTCACCAGAGGACAGGGAACACTGAAGCTTTCTTT
TRBJ2-7,TRBD2,.,TRBV7-8,CASSPLAGDEQYF,TGTGCCAGCAGCCCACTAGCGGGAGACGAGCAGTACTTC
TRBJ2-2,.,.,TRBV11-2,CAVDPRNTGELFF,TGTGCCGTGGACCCGCGGAACACCGGGGAGCTGTTTTTT
TRBJ1-5,.,.,TRBV28,CASSDRSNQPQHF,TGTGCCAGCAGTGACAGGAGCAATCAGCCCCAGCATTTT